Below, one T cell receptor (beta chain) is given with its context. This clone was recorded a few times. Its antigen has not been determined. No much larger clonotype is one base removed from it; base qualities were not supplied. Library method: the immunoSEQ multiplex PCR assay. For the multiplex PCR, a mixture combining 60 forward primers for TCR Vbeta segments and 13 reverse primers for TCR Jbeta segments was used. Amplification of the CDR3 region of rearranged TCR beta genes was performed with a multiplex PCR assay on genomic DNA. The Illumina HiSeq System was used to sequence the amplified TCR beta libraries as 87-base-pair reads. In the authors' own workflow: In a later analysis, roughly 80 million unique TCR beta chains were counted across the approximately 640 repertoires, and roughly 11 million of these chains were shared by at least two donors. Raw reads were error-corrected and collapsed into unique sequences with a nearest-neighbor algorithm that merged closely related sequences to remove PCR and sequencing errors. Alignment of CDR3 sequences to IMGT reference sequences was used to assign V, D and J gene segments. For a sequence to be retained, a match of at least six nucleotides was required to both a V gene segment and a J gene segment. A rearrangement was called productive if the CDR3 had no stop codons and remained in frame with V and J, and every other rearrangement was called non-productive. CDR3 was defined by IMGT convention, running from the second conserved V-encoded cysteine to the conserved J-encoded phenylalanine. In an earlier analysis of roughly 610 of the donors, sequences lacking an unambiguous match to a single V gene segment were excluded. In an earlier analysis of several hundred of the donors, a V segment was called functional when productive rearrangements were above 56.7%, and segregating when the standard deviation between donors exceeded 5%. A statistical classification framework was developed to diagnose cytomegalovirus status using the catalog of TCR beta chain sequences. In a later analysis, TCR nucleotide sequences were compared against IMGT/GENE-DB human TR gene sequences so that V and J genes could be assigned. The TCRdist pipeline was used in a later analysis to assign CDR3 sequences and most-parsimonious VDJ recombination scenarios. A later analysis defined each TCR beta chain by its CDR3 amino acid sequence plus V-gene family, and excluded reads lacking a unique V-gene family. A later analysis removed 450 to 600 highly shared, low-generation-probability nucleotide sequences to deal with suspected cross-contamination and a sequencing artifact. A later analysis calculated a clonal expansion index for each public chain from normalized within-repertoire ranks of inferred template counts. In a later analysis, generation probabilities were computed using a VDJ recombination model fitted to out-of-frame rearrangements, and the results were checked against IGoR. In a later analysis, TCR-TCR, TCR-HLA and TCR-CMV co-occurrence was scored with hypergeometric tests, and a repertoire-size bias correction was applied to TCR pairs. A later analysis estimated false discovery rates by permuting HLA or CMV assignments 20 times. In a later analysis, co-occurring TCRs were grouped using DBSCAN, and TCRdist sequence similarity was added for clustering within HLA-allele-positive subsets. Repertoires with fewer than 30,000 or more than 120,000 public chains, plus five repertoires with anomalous nucleotide sharing, were excluded from co-occurrence clustering. The table was pulled from immuneACCESS by TCRdb, which kept in-frame rearrangements only. Such tables lose some clones; where checked, under half of the loss comes from unresolved V genes, and the rest has no known cause. V and J calls plus clone size are reproduced from that table; the DNA served to infer D and trimming. The sample data list 150,000 to 200,000 clones, and around 84% of these were observed just once. The ten largest clonotypes hold around 9.1% of the sample.

This sample was taken from a study of cytomegalovirus exposure and HLA in healthy donors (dated by TCRdb to about 2017). Background on the whole study: An earlier analysis of roughly 570 of the donors reported 250 to 300 Gb of sequence data and 95 million to 140 million unique TCR beta sequences obtained from about 179 million T cells. About 280 gigabases of sequencing data and some 85 million unique TCR sequences were included in an early release covering about 700 HLA-typed donors. Among the roughly 400 genotyped donors, around 81% belonged to the genetic ancestry cluster associated with self-reported Caucasian donors. The study aimed to test whether signatures of past pathogen exposure could be identified by cataloging public T cell receptors. Using immunosequencing, the study profiled T cell repertoires from around 670 subjects and related those repertoires to cytomegalovirus serostatus. Along with the approximately 700-subject first cohort, a separate validation cohort of around 110 different subjects was used. High-throughput TCR immunosequencing, statistical association of individual TCRs with disease status, and machine learning were combined to predict cytomegalovirus infection status. In a later analysis, previously published TCR beta repertoires from 550 to 700 donors were re-analyzed and high-resolution HLA genotyping was added so that TCR occurrence patterns could be studied. Rather than using new phenotypic data, the later analysis identified candidate immune exposures from TCR beta sequences and from how often those sequences occurred across donors. To decide whether each TCR beta V gene segment behaved as functional or pseudogenic, an earlier analysis of some 580 of the donors relied on high-throughput TCR beta sequencing. Donor age, sex, ethnicity and CMV serostatus were compiled together with the repertoire data. A later genetic analysis took genome-wide SNP genotypes for about three fifths of the 666 donors and used that subset as a discovery cohort. Every discovery cohort repertoire had been produced on one sequencing platform. HLA typing included class I and class II loci at four-digit resolution. The number of typed donors differed by locus: about 629-630 for A, B, C, DRB1 and DQB1; roughly 510 for DQA1; fewer than 610 for DPA1; and about 450 for DPB1. Because of strong linkage in the cohort, five DR-DQ haplotypes were treated as single units for association and clustering. On average, roughly 250,000 unique TCR beta nucleotide sequences were sequenced per donor among 398 genotyped donors of the cohort, with 15% to 20% of those sequences being non-productive. Study-wide findings and limitations: A later analysis reported that several top co-occurrence clusters appeared linked to parvovirus B19, influenza, CMV and Epstein-Barr virus. Correlated functional status among segregating V segments might be attributable to linkage disequilibrium, but an unknown experimental factor could not be ruled out. According to a later genetic analysis, donors in an Asian-associated ancestry cluster had fewer N-insertions in productive TCRs than the approximately 650-donor mean. Cytomegalovirus status was reported to be diagnosed by the classifier with high specificity and sensitivity in both the original and validation cohorts. A cluster of highly shared sequence variants was judged likely to be a technical artifact of the sequencing pipeline. A further reported finding was that TCR beta sequences accurately predicted the HLA-A and HLA-B alleles for most subjects in the first cohort. A later genetic analysis associated a missense DCLRE1C variant with V-gene and J-gene trimming of TCR beta chains, and an independent cohort replicated the association. Because some donors lacked HLA typing at each locus, the association tests relied only on the typed subset. An earlier analysis of approximately 600 of the donors showed that most TCR beta V segments appeared in productive rearrangements either about 87% or about 30% of the time, which broadly matched IMGT annotations. A later analysis found that TCR association rates varied across HLA loci, with DRB1 alleles showing the most associated TCRs and HLA-C alleles the fewest. Strong co-occurrence of HLA alleles, especially DR and DQ, made assigning TCR associations to individual alleles difficult. The 87-base-pair reads could not distinguish some IMGT-functional V segments, including TRBV6-2 and TRBV6-3, so those segments were excluded. The only immune exposure information available for the cohort was CMV serostatus. In vitro tests confirmed that a few of the cytomegalovirus-associated TCR beta chains recognize cytomegalovirus antigens. The cohort was sequenced for TCR beta chains only, and without alpha or paired-chain data the features that could be detected were limited. Compared with equally common non-associated chains, HLA-associated TCR beta chains in a later analysis were more clonally expanded and had lower generation probabilities. The study gave a list of over 150 TCR beta chains associated with cytomegalovirus. Across donors, most TCR sequences were observed very rarely, whereas some public TCRs were present in many individuals. Presence/absence analyses assumed roughly uniform sequencing depth across donors, an assumption that may not hold. Fewer than 20 rarely observed V segments, including chromosome 9 orphons, were excluded from the earlier analysis of approximately 500 of the donors because counts were too low. In a later analysis, some 17,000 TCR beta sequences were associated with specific HLA alleles at a false discovery rate of 0.05. The authors suggested that the approach could potentially be extended to other disease states and immunological phenotypes. A later analysis found that most CMV-associated TCR beta chains appeared HLA-restricted, with HLA associations seemingly driven largely by CMV exposure.

From cysteine to phenylalanine, the CDR3 is 14 amino acids long. Just CDR3 DNA is preserved here, 42 bases in frame from base 1. Trimming costs V 4 bases and J 7 bases, and their ends lie 13 bases apart. CDR1 MNHEY and CDR2 SMNVEV were looked up in the germline V gene (reference sequence). The cohort comprised around 700 healthy bone marrow donors. Cohort members were all nominally healthy when sampled, although unrecorded immune exposures were likely present. The donor was CMV seropositive and was included in the group of 250 to 300 seropositive cohort members. A peripheral blood sample was collected from each donor, and TCR beta sequencing was performed on peripheral blood mononuclear cells. Genomic DNA was extracted from the blood cell samples with the Qiagen DNeasy Blood Extraction Kit.

The sequence came from a male donor in good health and CMV-seropositive. This sequence uses TRBV27 and TRBJ2-2; D gene: possibly TRBD1, on 5 matching bases. The sample consisted of PBMCs. The sequence in DNA is TGTGCCAGCAGTTCCCAAGGGGAATACGGGGAGCTGTTTTTT. This codes for CASSSQGEYGELFF.